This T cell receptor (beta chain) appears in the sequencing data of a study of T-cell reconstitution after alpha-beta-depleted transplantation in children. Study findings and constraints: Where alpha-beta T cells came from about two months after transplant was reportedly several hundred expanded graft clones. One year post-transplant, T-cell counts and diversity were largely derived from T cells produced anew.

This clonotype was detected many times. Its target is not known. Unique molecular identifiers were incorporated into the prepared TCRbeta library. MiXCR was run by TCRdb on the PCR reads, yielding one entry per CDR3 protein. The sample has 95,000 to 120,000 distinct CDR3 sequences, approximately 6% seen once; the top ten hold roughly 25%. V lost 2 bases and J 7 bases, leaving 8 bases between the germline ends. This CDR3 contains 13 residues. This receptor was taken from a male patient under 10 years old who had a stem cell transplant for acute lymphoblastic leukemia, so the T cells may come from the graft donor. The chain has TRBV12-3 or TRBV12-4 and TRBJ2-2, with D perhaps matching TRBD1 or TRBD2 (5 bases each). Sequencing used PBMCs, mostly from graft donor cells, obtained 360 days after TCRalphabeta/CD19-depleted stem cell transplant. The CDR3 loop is CASSLQRGGELFF. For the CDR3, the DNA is TGTGCCAGCAGTTTACAGAGGGGCGGGGAGCTGTTTTTT.